This TCR beta chain was captured in a study of blood T cells in healthy people across ages. A second PCR of about 7 to 12 cycles used a sample-barcoded 5' primer and a J-beta primer mix. Using its own MiXCR run on the 5' RACE reads, TCRdb lists one record per CDR3 protein. The table has 1.5 million to 1.9 million distinct CDR3 sequences, approximately 43% seen once. Peripheral blood, 9.5 to 10 milliliters per donor, was collected. Each sample yielded at least 6 million isolated PBMCs. The germline V gene encodes CDR1 SGHRS and CDR2 YFSETQ. CDR3 length: 14 residues. Between the trimmed V and J ends, which lost 4 bases and 3 bases, there was a span of 13 bases.

The sequence derives from a woman aged 18-29 years in good health. Material: blood. The chain recombines TRBV5-1 with TRBJ2-5, with D perhaps matching TRBD2 (5 bases). CDR3 nucleotides: TGCGCCAGCAGCCCAGGACTGGTGGAAGAGACCCAGTACTTC. Amino acids: CASSPGLVEETQYF.